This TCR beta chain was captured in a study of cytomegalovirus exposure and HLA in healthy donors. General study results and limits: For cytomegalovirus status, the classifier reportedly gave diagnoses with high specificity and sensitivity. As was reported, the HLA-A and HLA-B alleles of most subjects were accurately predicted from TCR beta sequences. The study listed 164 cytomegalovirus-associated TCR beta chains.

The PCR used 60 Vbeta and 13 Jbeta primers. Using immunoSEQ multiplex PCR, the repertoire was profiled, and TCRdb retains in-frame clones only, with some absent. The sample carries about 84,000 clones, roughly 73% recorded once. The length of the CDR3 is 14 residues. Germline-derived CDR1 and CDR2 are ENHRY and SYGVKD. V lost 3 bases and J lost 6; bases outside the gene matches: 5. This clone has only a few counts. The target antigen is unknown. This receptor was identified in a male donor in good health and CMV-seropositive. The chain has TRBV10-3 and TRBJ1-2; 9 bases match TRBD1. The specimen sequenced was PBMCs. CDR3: CAISDSGTGNGYTF. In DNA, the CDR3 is TGTGCCATCAGTGATTCCGGGACAGGGAATGGCTACACCTTC.